These T cell receptor beta chains were read from a single sample in a study of CD8 T cells in Susac syndrome. TCRdb re-called the immunoSEQ multiplex PCR reads through MiXCR, storing one row per CDR3 protein. The sample yields 250,000 to 350,000 distinct CDR3 sequences, 70% to 90% seen once. Sequences were obtained from CD8+ T cells from PBMCs. The source is a human donor with multiple sclerosis. Each CDR3 is given with its conserved first and last residue. D genes are given only for firm matches.

d_call cdr3_length j_call v_call cdr3_aa cdr3_nt
TRBD2 16 TRBJ2-2 TRBV7-8 CASSSSGRASSGELFF TGTGCCAGCAGCTCTAGCGGGAGGGCCAGCTCCGGGGAGCTGTTTTTT
NA 14 TRBJ2-5 TRBV7-9 CASSLLRDQETQYF TGTGCCAGCAGCTTACTCCGGGACCAAGAGACCCAGTACTTC
NA 15 TRBJ2-2 TRBV12-3/TRBV12-4 CASSSGSKDTGELFF TGTGCCAGCAGTTCCGGGTCGAAAGACACCGGGGAGCTGTTTTTT
NA 12 TRBJ1-1 TRBV9 CASSGAYTEAFF TGTGCCAGCAGCGGGGCGTACACTGAAGCTTTCTTT
NA 13 TRBJ2-5 TRBV2 CASSGQYQETQYF TGTGCCAGCAGCGGACAGTACCAAGAGACCCAGTACTTC
NA 16 TRBJ2-2 TRBV27 CASSPPGTSITGELVF TGTGCCAGCAGCCCCCCCGGGACGTCGATCACCGGGGAGCTGGTTTTT
NA 16 TRBJ2-3 TRBV27 CASSPSAGVWADTQYF TGTGCCAGCAGTCCCTCGGCCGGGGTCTGGGCAGATACGCAGTATTTT
NA 15 TRBJ2-7 TRBV4-1 CASSQGAGSSYEQYF TGCGCCAGCAGCCAAGGAGCAGGATCCTCCTACGAGCAGTACTTC
NA 12 TRBJ2-1 TRBV27 CASSQNYNEQFF TGTGCCAGCAGCCAAAACTACAATGAGCAGTTCTTC
NA 14 TRBJ2-1 TRBV9 CASSAPASTDEQFF TGTGCCAGCAGCGCCCCTGCCAGCACGGATGAGCAGTTCTTC
TRBD1 15 TRBJ2-7 TRBV20-1 CSAGYSGTGLLEQYF TGCAGTGCTGGCTACTCCGGGACAGGGCTTCTCGAGCAGTACTTC
NA 13 TRBJ2-3 TRBV9 CASSPSGRDTQYF TGTGCCAGCAGCCCCAGTGGGCGCGATACGCAGTATTTT
TRBD1 18 TRBJ1-5 TRBV27 CASSEFGGTGVSNQPQHF TGTGCCAGCAGTGAATTTGGGGGGACAGGGGTAAGCAATCAGCCCCAGCATTTT
NA 13 TRBJ1-1 TRBV5-1 CASSFSGATEAFF TGCGCCAGCAGCTTTTCAGGGGCCACTGAAGCTTTCTTT
TRBD1 16 TRBJ2-5 TRBV6-1 CASRRTGTGGLETQYF TGTGCCAGTCGCCGGACCGGGACAGGGGGCTTAGAGACCCAGTACTTC
NA 15 TRBJ2-2 TRBV12-3/TRBV12-4 CASSTRDGHTGELFF TGTGCCAGCAGTACTCGGGACGGACACACCGGGGAGCTGTTTTTT
TRBD2 19 TRBJ2-3 TRBV3-1 CASSQWIDSLAASTDTQYF TGTGCCAGCAGCCAATGGATAGACTCTCTAGCGGCTAGCACAGATACGCAGTATTTT
NA 11 TRBJ2-7 TRBV18 CASSHHYEQYF TGTGCCAGCTCACACCACTACGAGCAGTACTTC
NA 12 TRBJ1-1 TRBV2 CASSQGNTEAFF TGTGCCAGCAGTCAGGGGAACACTGAAGCTTTCTTT
TRBD2 15 TRBJ2-2 TRBV9 CATSPAGGRNGELFF TGTGCCACCAGCCCGGCGGGGGGCCGTAACGGGGAGCTGTTTTTT
TRBD2 14 TRBJ2-1 TRBV28 CASSWTSGHNEQFF TGTGCCAGCAGTTGGACTAGCGGACACAATGAGCAGTTCTTC
TRBD2 14 TRBJ2-5 TRBV28 CASAGLAVQETQYF TGTGCCAGCGCGGGACTAGCGGTCCAAGAGACCCAGTACTTC